This T cell receptor beta chain was retrieved from a study of blood T cell repertoires in COVID-19 (dated by TCRdb to about 2020). Some background on the complete study: The collaborator samples originated in the United States, Italy and Spain and spanned the acute and convalescent phases of COVID-19. The sample metadata nearly always contained a de-identified subject ID, COVID-19 status, age in years and sex. The samples were drawn from the first 160 participants of the ongoing ImmuneRACE study and from some 1,300 subjects provided by 6 global collaborators. The material from the prospective study consisted of cDNA or gDNA derived from T cells, B-cell-depleted T cells, or PBMCs. Where HLA class I and class II types were available, the types were taken from metadata supplied by the sample provider, not from assay-based typing. The dataset comprised deeply sampled blood TCRbeta repertoires from subjects exposed to, actively infected with, or recovered from COVID-19. The repertoires were released in a freely available public database meant as a resource for research on the immune response to SARS-CoV-2. Overall study outcomes, separate from this receptor: The quantity of clinical and demographic metadata differed by source and by participant and was supplied without curation.

As to this clone: Its target antigen remains unknown. No base-level quality is on record; no much larger clone is a single base apart.

TCRbeta CDR3 regions were amplified from genomic DNA by means of the immunoSEQ Assay, a bias-controlled multiplex PCR. Per the original workflow: Nucleated cell counts per sample were estimated from amplification of reference gene primers within the assay. To quantify the absolute abundance of each unique TCRbeta CDR3 rearrangement, sequence reads were collapsed and filtered. Productive Simpson clonality was computed per sample as the square root of Simpson's diversity index over productive rearrangements. The table was pulled from immuneACCESS by TCRdb, which kept in-frame rearrangements only. Such tables lose some clones; where checked, under half of the loss comes from unresolved V genes, and the rest has no known cause. Clone size and V and J calls were adopted from that table, with D and trimming inferred from the DNA. This sample has 90,000 to 100,000 clones in its table, and 70% to 85% of those were observed once. The biggest ten clones account for about 10% of the sample.

In the germline V gene, CDR1 corresponds to SGDLS and CDR2 to YYNGEE. V loses 0 bases of germline sequence and J loses 6 bases, and the interval between the two ends is 9 bases. Its CDR3 holds 14 amino acids, cysteine through phenylalanine. Of all the DNA, just the CDR3 is kept, 42 bases in frame from base 1. Each collaborating institution followed its own protocols to collect whole blood in K2EDTA tubes. For TCRbeta analysis, collaborator samples were shipped as frozen whole blood, as isolated PBMCs, or as DNA extracted from either sample type. This clonotype originated in a man between 65 and 79 years old with acute or convalescent COVID-19. Recombination connected TRBV9 to TRBJ1-4; no D gene can be assigned with confidence. Specimen: peripheral blood. The nucleotides are TGTGCCAGCAGCGTAGGGGCCAAAGATGAAAAACTGTTTTTT. Translation gives CASSVGAKDEKLFF. Reference TRBV9 and TRBJ1-4 genes cover what lies past the CDR3, so the full variable domain is DSGVTQTPKHLITATGQRVTLRCSPRSGDLSVYWYQQSLDQGLQFLIQYYNGEERAKGNILERFSAQQFPDLHSELNLSSLELGDSALYFCASSVGAKDEKLFFGSGTQLSVL.